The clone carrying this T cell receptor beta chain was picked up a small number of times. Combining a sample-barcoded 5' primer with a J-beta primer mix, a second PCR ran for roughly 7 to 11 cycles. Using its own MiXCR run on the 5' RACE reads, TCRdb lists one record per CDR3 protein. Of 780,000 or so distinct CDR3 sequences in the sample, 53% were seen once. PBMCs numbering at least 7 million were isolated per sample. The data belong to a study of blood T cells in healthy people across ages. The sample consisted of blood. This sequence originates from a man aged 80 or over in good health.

DNA for the CDR3: TGTGCCAGCAGTCCTCTCCGGTGTGAGCAGTTCTTC. Its translation is CASSPLRCEQFF. The chain joins TRBV28 to TRBJ2-1; D is uncertain. This CDR3 comprises 12 residues. The germline V gene encodes CDR1 MDHEN and CDR2 SYDVKM. Trimming pared 5 bases from V and 9 bases from J, leaving 11 bases between.